The present entry profiles one TCR beta chain with its context. This sample was taken from a study of blood T cell repertoires in COVID-19. Overall study: Specimens from acute and convalescent COVID-19 originated in the United States, Italy and Spain. T cells, B-cell-depleted T cells, or PBMCs supplied cDNA or gDNA.

In the authors' workflow: The authors estimated nucleated cell counts from reference gene primer amplification. TCRdb's table, derived via immunoSEQ multiplex PCR, lists solely in-frame clones and lacks some. The D gene and trimming were derived from the DNA, and the V and J assignments and clone size from that table. Here the sample spans under 250,000 clones, around 90% being singletons. Trimming removed 2 bases at V and 6 bases at J, with 16 bases between. This CDR3 is 15 amino acids long. Germline V gene data show CDR1 as KGHSH and CDR2 as LQKENI. Sequenced input: peripheral blood. The TCR was taken from a man aged 60-69 years who had recovered from COVID-19. The gene calls are TRBV18 and TRBJ1-1; D is possibly TRBD1 (6 bases). CDR3 sequence: CASSPSGKTGPEAFF. The CDR3 DNA is TGTGCCAGCTCACCATCAGGGAAGACAGGCCCTGAAGCTTTCTTT. Supplemented by reference TRBV18 and TRBJ1-1, the full variable domain reads NAGVMQNPRHLVRRRGQEARLRCSPMKGHSHVYWYRQLPEEGLKFMVYLQKENIIDESGMPKERFSAEFPKEGPSILRIQQVVRGDSAAYFCASSPSGKTGPEAFFGQGTRLTVV.